This is a list of T cell receptor beta chains from one sample in a study of identical twins. TCRdb re-called the 5' RACE reads with MiXCR, one entry per CDR3 protein. This table has roughly 480,000 distinct CDR3 sequences, 24% appearing once. The sample was also linked to a second study, of T cells expressing NK-cell markers.

The sequenced sample was CD4+ T cells sorted from blood. Receptor source: a woman aged 18-29 years in good health. Each CDR3 is given with its conserved first and last residue. D genes are given only for firm matches. Clone size is given for some rows only: seen once, a few or many times, or a class if the clone is expanded.

NA	TRBJ2-3	TRBV6-1	NA	TGTGCCAGCTTACGGGGACTCAGCACAGATACGCAGTATTTT	CASLRGLSTDTQYF
TRBD2	TRBJ2-2	TRBV5-1	NA	TGCGCCAGCAGCAGATCTAGCGGGAGGAACACCGGGGAGCTGTTTTTT	CASSRSSGRNTGELFF
NA	TRBJ2-3	TRBV9	few	TGTGCCAGCAGCACCAGTTACACAGATACGCAGTATTTT	CASSTSYTDTQYF
NA	TRBJ2-5	TRBV7-7	NA	TGTGCCAGCAGCCCCAGTTGGGGTAAAGAGACCCAGTACTTC	CASSPSWGKETQYF
NA	TRBJ1-2	TRBV5-1	once	TGCGCCAGCAGCCATAACAGGGATGGCTACACCTTC	CASSHNRDGYTF
NA	TRBJ2-2	TRBV6-1	many	TGTGCCAGCAGTCAGGGTAACACCGGGGAGCTGTTTTTT	CASSQGNTGELFF
TRBD1	TRBJ2-7	TRBV4-1	NA	TGCGCCAGCAGCCAACGAGACAGGGCGGCCTACGAGCAGTACTTC	CASSQRDRAAYEQYF
TRBD2	TRBJ2-1	TRBV4-1	NA	TGCGCCAGCACCCCCGGACTAGCGGGGGGCCTCCCATACAATGAGCAGTTCTTC	CASTPGLAGGLPYNEQFF
NA	TRBJ2-5	TRBV29-1	few	TGCAGCGGGGGTCCCCAAGAGACCCAGTACTTC	CSGGPQETQYF
NA	TRBJ2-2	TRBV12-3/TRBV12-4	few	TGTGCCAGCAGCTCCTCGGGGTTGGTCACCGGGGAGCTGTTTTTT	CASSSSGLVTGELFF
NA	TRBJ2-7	TRBV6-1	NA	TGTGCCAGCAGCCCGACGGGGACCTACGAGCAGTACTTC	CASSPTGTYEQYF
TRBD1	TRBJ2-7	TRBV20-1	NA	TGCAGTGCTAGAGACGCAACACAGGGGGACGAGCAGTACTTC	CSARDATQGDEQYF
NA	TRBJ1-1	TRBV11-2	NA	TGTGCCAGCAGCCCCGTTGCCCGGGCTTTCTTT	CASSPVARAFF
NA	TRBJ2-7	TRBV11-2	few	TGTGCCAGCAGCTTATTAGGGATTTCCTACGAGCAGTACTTC	CASSLLGISYEQYF
NA	TRBJ2-3	TRBV28	NA	TGTGCCAGCAGTTCCGAAATCAGAGGGACGCAGTATTTT	CASSSEIRGTQYF
NA	TRBJ2-5	TRBV24-1	NA	TGTGCCACCAGTGACAATGGACTCCTCGGAGAGACCCAGTACTTC	CATSDNGLLGETQYF
NA	TRBJ2-2	TRBV4-2	NA	TGTGCCAGCAGCCAATTTCTCCGGTCCGAGACCGGGGAGCTGTTTTTT	CASSQFLRSETGELFF
NA	TRBJ2-7	TRBV5-8	NA	TGTGCCAGCAGCTTGACAGGGTTTGAAGAGCAGTACTTC	CASSLTGFEEQYF
NA	TRBJ2-5	TRBV20-1	NA	TGCAGCGGGACGGGAGATTTGAAGGAGACCCAGTACTTC	CSGTGDLKETQYF
NA	TRBJ2-2	TRBV7-8	few	TGTGCCAGCAGCCTAGGCAGGGGCTCTGGGACCGGGGAGCTGTTTTTT	CASSLGRGSGTGELFF
NA	TRBJ2-3	TRBV7-7	NA	TGTGCTAGCAGCTTAGTGGGGGGGCACACAGATACGCAGTATTTT	CASSLVGGHTDTQYF
NA	TRBJ1-5	TRBV18	NA	TGTGCCAGCTCACCATCGGGGGTGACCGGCAATCAGCCCCAGCATTTT	CASSPSGVTGNQPQHF
TRBD1	TRBJ2-6	TRBV11-2	NA	TGTGCCAGCAGCCCCCGGGACAGGTTCCTCTCTGGGGCCAACGTCCTGACTTTC	CASSPRDRFLSGANVLTF
NA	TRBJ1-2	TRBV10-3	few	TGTGCCATCAGTGAGGGTACAGCACATGGCTACACCTTC	CAISEGTAHGYTF
NA	TRBJ2-1	TRBV21-1	NA	TGTGCCAGCAGCAAAGTACCGGGACAGGGGGGCAATGAGCAGTTCTTC	CASSKVPGQGGNEQFF
NA	TRBJ2-7	TRBV5-1	few	TGCGCCAGCAGCTCTGGGGACCTAAGTTATTTCTTCTACGAGCAGTACTTC	CASSSGDLSYFFYEQYF
TRBD2	TRBJ2-1	TRBV7-2	NA	TGTGCCAGCAGCTTGGGACTAGCCGTATTGAATGAGCAGTTCTTC	CASSLGLAVLNEQFF
NA	TRBJ2-5	TRBV5-1	few	TGCGCCAGCAGCCCCAGGGGGGGCTTGGAGACCCAGTACTTC	CASSPRGGLETQYF
TRBD2	TRBJ2-2	TRBV5-1	many	TGTGCCAGCAGCCCGGGACTAGCGGGGACCGGGGAGCTGTTTTTT	CASSPGLAGTGELFF
NA	TRBJ2-1	TRBV27	NA	TGTGCCAGCAGTTTAAGTCTAGGGCTAGAAATCAATGAGCAGTTCTTC	CASSLSLGLEINEQFF
NA	TRBJ1-2	TRBV6-5	NA	TGTGCCAGCAGTTACTCGACTGCAGGGATAGGCTACACCTTC	CASSYSTAGIGYTF
TRBD1	TRBJ2-7	TRBV12-3/TRBV12-4	few	TGTGCCAGCAGCCCGGGACAGGTCCCCTCCTACGAGCAGTACTTC	CASSPGQVPSYEQYF
NA	TRBJ1-6	TRBV6-6	few	TGTGCCAGCAGTTACACCGATTCACCCCTCCACTTT	CASSYTDSPLHF
NA	TRBJ2-5	TRBV12-3/TRBV12-4	many	TGTGCCAGCAGTTTAGTTAGCAAAGAGACCCAGTACTTC	CASSLVSKETQYF
NA	TRBJ1-3	TRBV10-3	NA	TGTGCCATCACCCAAGGAGGGGACGGAAACACCATATATTTT	CAITQGGDGNTIYF